Below, 20 T cell receptor beta chains from the same sample are listed, as sequenced in a study of T cell repertoires in cytomegalovirus infection. TCRdb recomputed calls from the reads with MiXCR, one row per CDR3 protein. The sample holds about 140,000 distinct CDR3 sequences, 6.5% seen once. The sample comprised PBMCs. Receptors were obtained from a human donor in good health (CMV status not recorded). Some clones in this sample may be carry-over from other donors' samples.

V and J are TRBV19 and TRBJ1-5, with D uncertain. Germline lookup yields CDR1 LNHDA and CDR2 SQIVND (reference sequence). The CDR3 is made up of 16 amino acids. Deletions cut 4 bases from V and 2 bases from J, with 15 bases between. For the CDR3, the DNA is TGTGCCAGTAGTACCGAGGCGAGAATACGCAATCAGCCCCAGCATTTT. Encoded protein: CASSTEARIRNQPQHF.

This clonotype occurred many times. The genes are TRBV7-2 and TRBJ2-4, with D tentatively TRBD1 (5 bases). The CDR3 is made up of 14 amino acids. V lost 2 bases to trimming and J lost 6 bases, with 11 bases between them. Germline V gene lookup returns CDR1 SGHTA and CDR2 FQGNSA. CDR3 nucleotides: TGTGCCAGCAGCTTAATGAGGACACCAAACATTCAGTACTTC. This encodes CASSLMRTPNIQYF.

This clonotype was observed at least ten times. This rearrangement joins TRBV11-3 to TRBJ2-1, with D perhaps TRBD2 (5 bases). V was trimmed by 3 bases and J by 8 bases, leaving 14 bases between them. This CDR3 has 14 residues. The germline CDR1 and CDR2 sequences are SGHNT and YENEEA. CDR3 sequence reads: CASSFSSSDYEQFF. DNA for the CDR3: TGTGCCAGCAGCTTTAGCTCTTCGGACTATGAGCAGTTCTTC.

This clonotype was seen a few times. The chain uses TRBV5-4 and TRBJ1-1; TRBD1 aligns across 8 bases. The CDR3 runs to 13 residues. CDR1 is SGHNT and CDR2 is YYREEE in the germline V gene (reference sequence). Trimming removed 1 base from V and 6 bases from J; junction bases left unmatched: 2. The CDR3 loop is CASSLPDRAEAFF. The CDR3 nucleotides are TGTGCCAGCAGCTTGCCGGACAGGGCTGAAGCTTTCTTT. The full variable domain, its missing parts supplied by reference TRBV5-4 and TRBJ1-1, is ETGVTQSPTHLIKTRGQQVTLRCSSQSGHNTVSWYQQALGQGPQFIFQYYREEENGRGNFPPRFSGLQFPNYSSELNVNALELDDSALYLCASSLPDRAEAFFGQGTRLTVV.

This clonotype was found many times. The chain links TRBV7-6 to TRBJ2-3, with 8 bases lining up with TRBD2. This CDR3 contains 17 residues. The germline CDR1 and CDR2 sequences are SGHVS and FNYEAQ. Germline trimming cut 4 bases from V and 0 bases from J; bases unmatched to any gene: 9. In DNA, the CDR3 is TGTGCCAGCAGCTCCAACTTAGCGGGGTCTAGCACAGATACGCAGTATTTT. This encodes CASSSNLAGSSTDTQYF.

The CDR3 region is CASTPSRETQYF. In DNA, the CDR3 is TGTGCCAGCACCCCGTCTAGAGAGACCCAGTACTTC. The gene calls are TRBV2 and TRBJ2-5; D uncertain. Germline CDR1 is SNHLY and CDR2 is FYNNEI. CDR3 length: 12 residues. Trimming took 7 bases from V and 4 from J, leaving 10 bases between them.

This clonotype appeared a few times. This chain uses TRBV4-3 with TRBJ2-1, with 7 positions matching TRBD1. Germline V gene data show CDR1 as LGHNA and CDR2 as YSLEER. With 4 bases clipped from V and 6 bases from J, the junction kept 6 bases outside the gene matches. This CDR3 has 14 residues. As DNA, the CDR3 is TGCGCCAGCAGCCGCGGACAGGTTGGCAATGAGCAGTTCTTC. It translates to CASSRGQVGNEQFF.

This chain joins TRBV12-3 or TRBV12-4 and TRBJ2-7; D possibly corresponds to TRBD2 (6 bases). The CDR3 extends over 14 amino acids. The ends were cut back, 2 bases at V and 3 bases at J, with 11 bases in the middle. In DNA, the CDR3 is TGTGCCAGCAGTTTATCAGGAGGGGACTACGAGCAGTACTTC. Translating it yields CASSLSGGDYEQYF.

Many counts were recorded for this clonotype. The chain joins TRBV11-2 to TRBJ1-2, with a possible D match to TRBD1 (6 bases). Germline CDR1 SGHAT, CDR2 FQNNGV. V was shortened by 4 bases and J by 9 bases, with 15 bases between the two germline ends. The CDR3 runs 13 residues. CDR3 loop: CASSSAGEISYTF. CDR3 DNA sequence: TGTGCCAGCAGCTCCGCAGGGGAGATCAGCTACACCTTC.

This clonotype has ten or more counts. This chain connects TRBV11-3 to TRBJ2-3; D might be TRBD1 or TRBD2, each matching 6 bases. The V gene lost 4 bases and the J gene lost 1 base, with 15 bases spanning the gap. The length of the CDR3 is 16 residues. Germline V lookup: CDR1 SGHNT, CDR2 YENEEA. In nucleotides, the CDR3 is TGTGCCAGCAGCTCGAGGGGGGCCGGGGGCACAGATACGCAGTATTTT. Translating it yields CASSSRGAGGTDTQYF.

The table lists this clonotype with a few counts. V is TRBV12-3 or TRBV12-4 and J is TRBJ2-7; 9 bases are shared with TRBD1. Unmatched junction bases numbered 9, after V lost 6 bases and J lost 0 bases. The CDR3 contains 16 residues. DNA for the CDR3: TGTGCCAGCAGATCCATGACAGGGGGACCCTCCTACGAGCAGTACTTC. Translating gives CASRSMTGGPSYEQYF.

This clonotype has only a few counts. The chain's CDR3 is CASKKAGGRVGPYGYTF. The DNA of the CDR3 is TGTGCCAGCAAGAAGGCTGGGGGGAGGGTAGGGCCCTATGGCTACACCTTC. The V and J genes are TRBV27 and TRBJ1-2, with D tentatively TRBD1 (5 bases). Looked up from germline, CDR1 is MNHEY and CDR2 is SMNVEV (reference sequence). The CDR3 has 17 amino acids. Trimming removed 7 bases from V and 4 bases from J, with 25 bases in between.

A note on this clonotype: Just one base apart from a much larger clone, this may be a read error. This rearrangement joins TRBV6-6 to TRBJ1-1; the D gene is possibly TRBD1 (6 bases). Trimming removed 11 bases from V and 5 bases from J, with 12 bases in between. CDR1 MNHNY and CDR2 SVGAGI come from the germline V gene (reference sequence). The CDR3 covers 11 residues. The CDR3 DNA reads TGTGCCCGCGAGGGGGAAACTGAAGCTTTCTTT. Its translation is CAREGETEAFF.

Only a few counts were recorded for this clonotype. The rearrangement uses TRBV19 and TRBJ2-1; possibly TRBD1 for D (7 bases). From germline, CDR1 is LNHDA and CDR2 SQIVND (reference sequence). V was cut by 7 bases and J by 7 bases, with 17 bases left in between. This CDR3 spans 14 amino acids. CDR3 DNA sequence: TGTGCCAGTATTCCCACAGGGGCGGGAAATGAGCAGTTCTTC. As protein: CASIPTGAGNEQFF.

This clonotype has a handful of counts. The CDR3 sequence: CASSHPGTSGETQYF. CDR3 in DNA: TGTGCCAGCAGCCATCCCGGGACTAGCGGAGAGACCCAGTACTTC. The rearrangement joins TRBV14 to TRBJ2-5; 11 positions match TRBD2. CDR3 size: 15 residues. Germline loops: CDR1 SGHDN, CDR2 FVKESK. Trimming cost V 3 bases and J 4 bases; bases outside gene matches: 4. The full variable domain, its missing parts supplied by reference TRBV14 and TRBJ2-5, is EAGVTQFPSHSVIEKGQTVTLRCDPISGHDNLYWYRRVMGKEIKFLLHFVKESKQDESGMPNNRFLAERTGGTYSTLKVQPAELEDSGVYFCASSHPGTSGETQYFGPGTRLLVL.

This clonotype showed up many times. The chain couples TRBV7-9 to TRBJ2-7; unclear D gene. CDR3 length: 12 amino acids. CDR1 SEHNR and CDR2 FQNEAQ come from the germline V gene (reference sequence). Deletions cut 3 bases from V and 2 bases from J, with 5 bases between. The CDR3 is CASSLAPYEQYF. Here the CDR3 DNA reads TGTGCCAGCAGCTTGGCTCCCTACGAGCAGTACTTC.

This clonotype was picked up a small number of times. J is TRBJ1-2 and V is TRBV10-3, with 8 positions matching TRBD1. V trimming: 6 bases; J trimming: 0 bases; junction bases outside the gene matches: 15. This CDR3 is built from 18 residues. Germline V gene lookup returns CDR1 ENHRY and CDR2 SYGVKD. The CDR3 DNA reads as TGTGCCATCAGACCGGGACAGGCTATTAAAGGAGCTAACTATGGCTACACCTTC. Its protein is CAIRPGQAIKGANYGYTF.

This clonotype was seen more than once but under ten times. V gene TRBV29-1 combines with J gene TRBJ1-4, with D perhaps TRBD1 (5 bases). The V end was cut by 1 base, the J end by 2 bases, with 5 bases between. The germline gives CDR1 SQVTM, CDR2 ANQGSEA. The CDR3 length is 13 residues. CDR3 residues: CSVEGGTNEKLFF. CDR3 in DNA: TGCAGCGTTGAAGGGGGGACTAATGAAAAACTGTTTTTT. The variable domain in full, completed from reference TRBV29-1 and TRBJ1-4, reads SAVISQKPSRDICQRGTSLTIQCQVDSQVTMMFWYRQQPGQSLTLIATANQGSEATYESGFVIDKFPISRPNLTFSTLTVSNMSPEDSSIYLCSVEGGTNEKLFFGSGTQLSVL.

The V gene is TRBV20-1, the J gene TRBJ1-2, with 9 bases matching TRBD1. The CDR3 contains 14 residues. In germline, CDR1 is DFQATT, CDR2 SNEGSKA (reference sequence). J was trimmed by 5 bases and V by 5 bases; bases with no gene match: 9. The CDR3: CSALRTGVVYGYTF. In DNA, the CDR3 is TGCAGTGCTCTTAGGACAGGGGTTGTATATGGCTACACCTTC.

This clonotype was seen many times. J is TRBJ2-7 and V is TRBV12-3 or TRBV12-4; 9 positions match TRBD1. With V trimmed by 7 bases and J by 2 bases, 9 bases remained unmatched. The CDR3 has 15 amino acids. The CDR3 is CASTTAGTGPYEQYF. Here the CDR3 DNA reads TGTGCCAGCACCACCGCCGGGACAGGGCCCTACGAGCAGTACTTC.